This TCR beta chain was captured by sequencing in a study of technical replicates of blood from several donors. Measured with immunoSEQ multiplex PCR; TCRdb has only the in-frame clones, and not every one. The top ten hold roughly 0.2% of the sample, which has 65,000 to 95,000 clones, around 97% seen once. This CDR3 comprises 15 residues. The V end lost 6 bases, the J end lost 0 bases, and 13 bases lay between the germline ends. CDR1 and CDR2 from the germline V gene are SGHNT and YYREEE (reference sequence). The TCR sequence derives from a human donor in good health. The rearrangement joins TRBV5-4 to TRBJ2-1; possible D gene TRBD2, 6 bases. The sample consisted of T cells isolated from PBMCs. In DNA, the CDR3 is TGTGCCAGCAACCTTGAGACTAGCTCCTACAATGAGCAGTTCTTC. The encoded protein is CASNLETSSYNEQFF.